Listed below are T cell receptor beta chains from one sample, sequenced in a study of response to subunit inactivated influenza vaccine. TCRdb reanalysed the RT-PCR reads using MiXCR and keeps one entry per CDR3 protein. Among about 540,000 distinct CDR3 sequences listed, roughly 25% were seen once. The same data also contributed to another study, on T cells expressing NK-cell markers.

The sample was CD4+ T cells sorted from PBMCs, taken roughly 13 days after vaccination. Receptors were obtained from a man between 50 and 59 years old who received an inactivated influenza vaccine. Each CDR3 is given with its conserved first and last residue. The D gene is left open where the match is weak. Some rows have no size entry. The others give once, few or many, or a class for an expanded clone.

CDR3 DNA	CDR3 protein	clone size	J gene	V gene	D gene
TGCAGTGCCCACCAACAACCAGAAAGGGAGACCCAGTACTTC	CSAHQQPERETQYF	.	TRBJ2-5	TRBV20-1	.
TGTGCCAGCCTCCAGACTAGCGGGGGCCACAATGAGCAGTTCTTC	CASLQTSGGHNEQFF	.	TRBJ2-1	TRBV18	TRBD2
TGTGCCAGCAGCTATGGTTGGGGCCTAAAAAAGCAGGGCTACACCTTC	CASSYGWGLKKQGYTF	many	TRBJ1-2	TRBV5-8	.
TGTGCCAGCAGTTACGGGGAATTTAATCAGCCCCAGCATTTT	CASSYGEFNQPQHF	.	TRBJ1-5	TRBV6-2/TRBV6-3	.
TGTGCCAGCAGCTTGGATCACTTCTCTGGAAACACCATATATTTT	CASSLDHFSGNTIYF	.	TRBJ1-3	TRBV5-5	.
TGTGCCAGCAGGAGTCTCTACGAGCAGTACTTC	CASRSLYEQYF	many	TRBJ2-7	TRBV27	.
TGTGCCAGCAGCCTATCGAGCGGGGGGCTTTACAATGAGCAGTTCTTC	CASSLSSGGLYNEQFF	many	TRBJ2-1	TRBV7-9	TRBD2
TGTGCCAGCAGCGTAGGTTCAGGGGACGAGCGGGGGACCTACGAGCAGTACTTC	CASSVGSGDERGTYEQYF	few	TRBJ2-7	TRBV9	TRBD2
TGTGCCATCAGTGAAGAGAACACCGGGGAGCTGTTTTTT	CAISEENTGELFF	few	TRBJ2-2	TRBV10-3	.
TGTGCCAGCAGCCAAGGACGGGACATCCAAGAGACCCAGTACTTC	CASSQGRDIQETQYF	few	TRBJ2-5	TRBV4-2	.
TGTGCCAGCAGTCACCTCCAAGGCCGAAACCCCTACGAGCAGTACTTC	CASSHLQGRNPYEQYF	.	TRBJ2-7	TRBV2	.
TGCGCCAGCAGCTTGGTTGGCGGGGGTAGCGCAGATACGCAGTATTTT	CASSLVGGGSADTQYF	.	TRBJ2-3	TRBV5-1	TRBD2
TGTGCCAGCAGCCAAGGTCCTAGAAGGTACGAGCAGTACTTC	CASSQGPRRYEQYF	few	TRBJ2-7	TRBV3-1	.
TGCGCCAGCAGCTTTCGCATCATGTCAGGGCCGACGACTAGCACAGATACGCAGTATTTT	CASSFRIMSGPTTSTDTQYF	many	TRBJ2-3	TRBV5-1	.
TGTGCCGTCCGGAGGGGAGTCTTTGAAAAACTGTTTTTT	CAVRRGVFEKLFF	few	TRBJ1-4	TRBV28	.
TGTGCCAGCAGCCTTTCCTCCGGACTAGCAGAGACCCAGTACTTC	CASSLSSGLAETQYF	.	TRBJ2-5	TRBV7-2	TRBD2
TGCGCCAGCAGCCCACAGGGGGCAATCAGGACAGATACGCAGTATTTT	CASSPQGAIRTDTQYF	.	TRBJ2-3	TRBV5-1	TRBD1
TGCAGCGTTGGGTCAGGGGGCGGCACTGAAGCTTTCTTT	CSVGSGGGTEAFF	.	TRBJ1-1	TRBV29-1	TRBD1
TGTGCCAGCAGTTTACCCGGGAGGGAGCAGCCCCAGCATTTT	CASSLPGREQPQHF	.	TRBJ1-5	TRBV28	.
TGTGCCAGCAGCTTGACAGTATCGAACACCGGGGAGCTGTTTTTT	CASSLTVSNTGELFF	.	TRBJ2-2	TRBV11-2	.
TGCGCCAGCAGTCTAGGGATCCTAAGCACAGATACGCAGTATTTT	CASSLGILSTDTQYF	once	TRBJ2-3	TRBV5-1	.
TGTGCCAGCAGTCGCCAGGGACAGGGGTCCTACGAGCAGTACTTC	CASSRQGQGSYEQYF	many	TRBJ2-7	TRBV28	TRBD1